These T cell receptor beta chains were read from a single sample in a study of Graves' ophthalmopathy and Graves' hyperthyroidism. In TCRdb, the multiplex PCR reads were re-called with MiXCR into one record per CDR3 protein. The data show fewer than 650,000 distinct CDR3 sequences, around a fifth seen once. Sequences were obtained from peripheral blood. All receptors come from a woman between 18 and 30 years old with stable Graves' hyperthyroidism. Some clones in this sample may be carry-over from other donors' samples. The CDR3 runs from the conserved cysteine through the conserved F or W.

v_gene	CDR3aa
TRBV20-1	CSASSGTGRNTEAFF
TRBV20-1	CSARTGGTEAFF
TRBV5-1	CASSSPDNTYEQYF
TRBV6-1	CASRDRRGDTEAFF
TRBV20-1	CSAREEGRRGTEAFF
TRBV12-3/TRBV12-4	CASSLRGNPMNTEAFF
TRBV30	CAWSVQRDRHSPLHF
TRBV29-1	CSARFGGEGTEAFF
TRBV19	CASIGGATQYF
TRBV12-3/TRBV12-4	CASTLQTGLIDGYTF
TRBV29-1	CSVRGGDHMNTEAFF
TRBV5-1	CASSSIGFTDTQYF
TRBV28	CASSSPPGTGSSYEQYF
TRBV4-1	CASSQELGTGGFNYEQYF
TRBV15	CATSRDWDRAYEQYF
TRBV25-1	CASSPSRSGRSETQYF
TRBV27	CASSLSGADYGYTF
TRBV11-2	CASSFRLAGAPLSEQYF
TRBV12-3/TRBV12-4	CASNRDSQQETQYF
TRBV6-2/TRBV6-3	CASSYYRGGQETQYF
TRBV6-2/TRBV6-3	CASSPRQGARRGHVGNIQYF
TRBV28	CASSPPGPSSYGYTF
TRBV7-2	CASSTLAGVLETQYF
TRBV29-1	CSVGTGAGYGYTF
TRBV6-1	CASSPGQTSSPLHF
TRBV15	CATSGNQGSEQYF
TRBV4-1	CASSQYWGEAFF
TRBV11-1	CASSRNKNTEAFF
TRBV11-2	CASSYPTAHGGVVQPQHF
TRBV28	CASSLWFQGMRRVKETQYF
TRBV28	CASRGYGVDEQYF
TRBV7-3	CASSLTGGAWETQYF
TRBV11-2	CASSLDNGETQYF
TRBV7-9	CASSVRNLEAFF
TRBV27	CASSTDSFSGNTIYF
TRBV10-3	CAISQTVHYGYTF
TRBV12-3/TRBV12-4	CASSFLRVGEQYF
TRBV29-1	CSVVSGQGSEKLFF
TRBV10-3	CAISPGTGGETQYF
TRBV11-1	CASTQRGTGTLYGYTF
TRBV6-4	CASGNHGTQPYEQYF
TRBV19	CASSNFLGVMNTEAFF
TRBV28	CASTSDVWDSPLHF
TRBV4-2	CASSPTLHGRGLYEQYF
TRBV6-1	CASSEGGAGWSYYNEQFF
TRBV28	CASSLDEGSWETQYF